This T cell receptor beta chain was obtained from a study of blood T cell repertoires in COVID-19. Study context: The origin of the acute and convalescent COVID-19 samples was the United States, Italy and Spain. T cells, B-cell-depleted T cells, or PBMCs provided the cDNA or gDNA that served as material.

TCRdb's copy holds only in-frame clones and misses some; the assay was immunoSEQ multiplex PCR. The sample yields a few hundred thousand clones, 86% seen once. The germline V and J ends were trimmed by 5 bases and 7 bases, with 9 bases remaining between them. The CDR3 spans 12 residues. Germline assignment: CDR1 SGHTA and CDR2 FQGNSA. The chain is built from TRBV7-2 and TRBJ1-5, with D tentatively TRBD1 (6 bases). This clonotype was obtained from a man in his 60s with acute or convalescent COVID-19. Sequenced material: peripheral blood. The CDR3 is CASSTGQQPQHF. CDR3 DNA sequence: TGTGCCAGCAGCACCGGACAGCAGCCCCAGCATTTT.